This T cell receptor (beta chain) was recovered during a study of blood T cells in healthy people across ages. J lost 10 bases, V lost 7 bases, and 4 bases had no gene match. The CDR3 is made up of 12 amino acids. Per the germline V gene, CDR1 is LNHDA and CDR2 is SQIVND (reference sequence). Then a second PCR, running about 6 to 11 cycles, was carried out with a sample-barcoded 5' primer and a J-beta primer mix. TCRdb recomputed calls from the 5' RACE reads with MiXCR, one row per CDR3 protein. The sample has about 730,000 distinct CDR3 sequences, approximately 39% seen once. This chain links TRBV19 with TRBJ1-6; 7 bases line up with TRBD1. This receptor was obtained from a woman aged 55-69 years in good health. The sample taken for sequencing was blood. Here the CDR3 reads CASTTGDSPLHF. The CDR3 DNA reads as TGTGCCAGTACCACAGGGGACTCACCCCTCCACTTT.